The next 20 T cell receptor beta chains were all read from a single sample in a study of OX40 agonist ivuxolimab in advanced cancers. Profiled with immunoSEQ multiplex PCR; TCRdb holds only in-frame clones, not every one. Of roughly 70,000 clones detected, approximately 81% appear once; the ten largest clones hold roughly 3.9%. This specimen was CD4+ or CD8+ T cells sorted from blood, taken in a trial of the OX40 agonist ivuxolimab. The receptor set was obtained from an adult with an advanced solid tumor such as melanoma, head and neck, liver or kidney cancer.

V gene TRBV11-2 combines with J gene TRBJ2-1; D not resolved. The germline V and J ends were trimmed by 0 bases and 6 bases, with 9 bases remaining between them. Germline V gene data show CDR1 as SGHAT and CDR2 as FQNNGV. This CDR3 contains 14 residues. In DNA form, the CDR3 reads TGTGCCAGCAGCTTAGATGCCTACTTCAATGAGCAGTTCTTC. It codes for CASSLDAYFNEQFF.

The chain joins TRBV18 to TRBJ2-7, with D perhaps TRBD1 (6 bases). Trimming shortened V by 2 bases and J by 7 bases, and 12 bases separated the two germline ends. This CDR3 comprises 13 residues. Germline CDR1 is KGHSH and CDR2 is LQKENI. CDR3 sequence: CASSPSRGREQYF. CDR3 nucleotide sequence: TGTGCCAGCTCACCATCCAGGGGTCGAGAGCAGTACTTC.

About this clone itself: A read error may produce the germline difference seen at one junction end. V usage is TRBV5-1 and J usage is TRBJ1-4; D is possibly TRBD1 (5 bases). The CDR3 is 16 residues long. Germline lookup yields CDR1 SGHRS and CDR2 YFSETQ. CDR3 amino acids: CATSYDRGATNEKLFF. Here the CDR3 DNA reads TGCGCCACCAGCTACGATAGAGGGGCAACTAATGAAAAACTGTTTTTT.

This clone appeared once. The CDR3: CSAISGLEQFF. The CDR3 nucleotides read TGCAGTGCCATTAGCGGGCTTGAGCAGTTCTTC. V gene TRBV20-1 combines with J gene TRBJ2-1; 7 nucleotides match TRBD2. CDR1 is DFQATT and CDR2 is SNEGSKA in the germline V gene (reference sequence). With V trimmed by 6 bases and J by 9 bases, 5 bases remained unmatched. This CDR3 contains 11 residues.

The genes are TRBV7-7 and TRBJ2-1, with D possibly TRBD2 on 6 matching bases. The CDR3 runs 15 residues. Germline CDR1 is SSHAT and CDR2 is FNYEAQ (reference sequence). V lost 2 bases and J lost 0, with 8 bases in between. This CDR3 reads CASSLRRGSYNEQFF. DNA of the CDR3: TGTGCCAGCAGCTTAAGGCGGGGCTCCTACAATGAGCAGTTCTTC.

V usage is TRBV7-6 and J usage is TRBJ2-2; tentatively, D is TRBD1 or TRBD2 (5 bases each). Deletions cut 7 bases from V and 5 bases from J, with 23 bases between. There are 17 residues in the CDR3. Germline assignment: CDR1 SGHVS and CDR2 FNYEAQ. The CDR3 loop is CASTDGFSGTRTGELFF. In nucleotides, the CDR3 is TGTGCCAGCACCGACGGGTTCTCCGGGACCAGAACCGGGGAGCTGTTTTTT.

The chain couples TRBV30 to TRBJ1-1; D remains ambiguous. CDR1 and CDR2 (germline): GTSNPN, SVGIG (reference sequence). Trimming pared 1 base from V and 5 bases from J, leaving 11 bases between. This CDR3 spans 13 amino acids. The DNA of the CDR3 is TGTGCCTGGAGTGCAAACCTTAGGACTGAAGCTTTCTTT. This encodes CAWSANLRTEAFF.

The J gene is TRBJ1-2, the V gene TRBV5-4; 7 bases align to TRBD1. V was pared by 5 bases and J by 7 bases, with 8 bases of the junction left unmatched. Germline values: CDR1 SGHNT, CDR2 YYREEE (reference sequence). CDR3 length: 13 residues. CDR3 DNA: TGTGCCAGCAGTCGAGGGGGCGAGATTGGCTACACCTTC. Translated, it gives CASSRGGEIGYTF. The full variable domain, with the rest looked up from reference TRBV5-4 and TRBJ1-2, is ETGVTQSPTHLIKTRGQQVTLRCSSQSGHNTVSWYQQALGQGPQFIFQYYREEENGRGNFPPRFSGLQFPNYSSELNVNALELDDSALYLCASSRGGEIGYTFGSGTRLTVV.

The chain has TRBV9 and TRBJ2-7; D may correspond to TRBD1 or TRBD2 (5 bases each). V was clipped by 0 bases and J by 6 bases, with 13 bases between them. This CDR3 comprises 14 residues. Germline CDR1 reads SGDLS; CDR2 reads YYNGEE. CDR3 nucleotides: TGTGCCAGCAGCGTAGGTGGAGGACATGGCGAGCAGTACTTC. It translates to CASSVGGGHGEQYF. Complete variable domain (other parts from reference TRBV9 and TRBJ2-7): DSGVTQTPKHLITATGQRVTLRCSPRSGDLSVYWYQQSLDQGLQFLIQYYNGEERAKGNILERFSAQQFPDLHSELNLSSLELGDSALYFCASSVGGGHGEQYFGPGTRLTVT.

The chain has TRBV4-2 and TRBJ2-2; no firm D call. This CDR3 contains 13 residues. Trimming shortened V by 1 base and J by 3 bases, and 3 bases separated the two germline ends. In germline, CDR1 is LGHNA, CDR2 YNFKEQ. CDR3 amino acids: CASSQVDTGELFF. In DNA form, the CDR3 reads TGTGCCAGCAGCCAAGTGGACACCGGGGAGCTGTTTTTT.

This clone was picked up a small number of times. V and J are TRBV18 and TRBJ1-1; D call uncertain. V was trimmed by 0 bases and J by 8 bases, leaving 7 bases between them. Looked up from germline, CDR1 is KGHSH and CDR2 is LQKENI. The CDR3 is 12 residues long. The CDR3 spells CASSPPGREAFF. The CDR3 DNA reads TGTGCCAGCTCACCACCTGGCAGGGAAGCTTTCTTT.

This sequence joins TRBV2 and TRBJ1-4; D gene uncertain. Germline V lookup: CDR1 SNHLY, CDR2 FYNNEI. Trimming took 8 bases from V and 8 from J, leaving 6 bases between them. This CDR3 region has 10 residues. CDR3 protein: CASEREKLFF. The CDR3 coding sequence is TGTGCCAGCGAACGGGAAAAACTGTTTTTT.

This chain connects TRBV19 to TRBJ1-5, with TRBD1 as a possible D gene (6 bases). The CDR3 totals 16 residues. Germline V lookup: CDR1 LNHDA, CDR2 SQIVND (reference sequence). V was pared by 6 bases and J by 0 bases, with 15 bases between. CDR3 nucleotides: TGTGCCAGTAGACCTGGGGGCAGTTATAGCAATCAGCCCCAGCATTTT. It translates to CASRPGGSYSNQPQHF. Variable domain in full (rest from reference TRBV19 and TRBJ1-5): DGGITQSPKYLFRKEGQNVTLSCEQNLNHDAMYWYRQDPGQGLRLIYYSQIVNDFQKGDIAEGYSVSREKKESFPLTVTSAQKNPTAFYLCASRPGGSYSNQPQHFGDGTRLSIL.

The V call is TRBV6-6, the J call TRBJ2-3; D tentatively reads TRBD1 or TRBD2 (5 bases each). The CDR3 has 15 residues. Germline V gives CDR1 MNHNY, CDR2 SVGAGI (reference sequence). Trimming cost V 2 bases and J 2 bases, with 11 bases left between them. The CDR3 sequence is CASSYPRGNTDTQYF. Written as DNA, the CDR3 is TGTGCCAGCAGTTACCCGAGGGGTAACACAGATACGCAGTATTTT.

The chain has TRBV9 and TRBJ1-2, with D possibly being TRBD1 (5 bases). Trimming removed 0 bases from V and 5 bases from J, with 14 bases in between. The CDR3 extends over 15 amino acids. Germline CDR1 reads SGDLS; CDR2 reads YYNGEE. The DNA of the CDR3 is TGTGCCAGCAGCGTAGCTGCCCAGGGACCTTATGGCTACACCTTC. It codes for CASSVAAQGPYGYTF.

The chain has TRBV14 and TRBJ2-3, with unresolved D. CDR1 and CDR2 (germline): SGHDN, FVKESK. CDR3 size: 13 residues. V was pared by 4 bases and J by 2 bases, with 7 bases between. As DNA, the CDR3 is TGTGCCAGCAGCCGTACTGTCACAGATACGCAGTATTTT. Translating gives CASSRTVTDTQYF.

The CDR3 nucleotides read TGTGCCAGCAAGCCCGGGACATTAGCTAACTATGGCTACACCTTC. Its translation: CASKPGTLANYGYTF. The rearrangement uses TRBV6-5 and TRBJ1-2; tentative D call: TRBD1 (6 bases). Per germline, CDR1 MNHEY and CDR2 SVGAGI. The CDR3 contains 15 residues. Trimming took off 7 bases at V and 0 bases at J, with 15 bases between the two ends.

The chain combines TRBV7-2 with TRBJ2-2; 8 positions agree with TRBD2. Germline V gene data show CDR1 as SGHTA and CDR2 as FQGNSA. This CDR3 spans 15 amino acids. V lost 5 bases and J lost 7; bases outside the gene matches: 9. This CDR3 is CASSLTGGPVGELFF. The CDR3 DNA reads as TGTGCCAGCAGCCTCACGGGGGGGCCAGTCGGGGAGCTGTTTTTT.

This clone was counted between two and nine times. CDR3 residues: CASSQEVAGGPNEQYF. The CDR3 bases are TGTGCCAGCAGCCAAGAGGTAGCGGGAGGGCCAAACGAGCAGTACTTC. The chain links TRBV4-2 to TRBJ2-7; 11 bases match TRBD2. The CDR3 sequence is 16 residues long. Germline loops: CDR1 LGHNA, CDR2 YNFKEQ. V lost 0 bases, J lost 5 bases, and 6 bases stayed unmatched.

This sequence joins TRBV5-4 and TRBJ1-1; D is ambiguous. The V end was cut by 1 base, the J end by 1 base, with 8 bases between. Germline V lookup: CDR1 SGHNT, CDR2 YYREEE (reference sequence). CDR3 length: 14 residues. The CDR3 here is CASSLSAENTEAFF. In DNA form, the CDR3 reads TGTGCCAGCAGCTTGAGTGCTGAGAACACTGAAGCTTTCTTT.